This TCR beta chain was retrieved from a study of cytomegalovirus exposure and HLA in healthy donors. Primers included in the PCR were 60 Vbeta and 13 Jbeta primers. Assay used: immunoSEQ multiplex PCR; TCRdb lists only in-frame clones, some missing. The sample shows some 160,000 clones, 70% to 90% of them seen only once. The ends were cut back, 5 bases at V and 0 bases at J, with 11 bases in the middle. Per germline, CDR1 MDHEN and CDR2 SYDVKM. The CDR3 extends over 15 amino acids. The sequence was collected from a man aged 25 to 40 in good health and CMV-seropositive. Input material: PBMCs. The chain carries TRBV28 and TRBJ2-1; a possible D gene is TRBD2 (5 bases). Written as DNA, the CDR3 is TGTGCCAGCAGTCTGCGGGCCACCTCCTACAATGAGCAGTTCTTC. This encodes CASSLRATSYNEQFF.